The present TCR beta chain was sequenced within a study of cytotoxic CD8 clonotypes in ibrutinib-treated CLL. About the research overall: Sequenced samples delivered averages of roughly 260,000 productive templates and tens of thousands of productive rearrangements.

Germline lookup yields CDR1 WNHNN and CDR2 SYGVQD (reference sequence). The CDR3 is 18 residues long. V shed 6 bases and J 0 bases; nucleotides not matched to a gene: 10. Sequencing was performed with immunoSEQ multiplex PCR; in TCRdb, only in-frame clones are kept and a portion is missing. The sample carries some 200,000 clones, roughly 79% recorded once. In the case of this clone: Its antigen is not identified.

Overall study results and limits: Public clonotypes were rare and shrank or held steady on treatment. Baseline levels of clonality went above those of age-matched healthy donors and moved with circulating CD8+ T-cell counts.

The clonotype comes from a human donor with chronic lymphocytic leukemia. Sample: PBMCs, taken after 12 months of ibrutinib treatment. V gene TRBV10-1 combines with J gene TRBJ2-2, with 10 positions matching TRBD2. The CDR3 loop reads CASSFLAGAFANTGELFF. In DNA form, the CDR3 reads TGCGCCAGCAGCTTCCTAGCGGGGGCATTCGCGAACACCGGGGAGCTGTTTTTT.